This T cell receptor (beta chain) originates from a study of persistence of HIV-infected CD4 T cells. Study information: The sample holds CD4+ T cells responsive to CMV or HIV-1 Gag.

A remark on this clone: Antigen: not known.

Germline V lookup: CDR1 LNHDA, CDR2 SQIVND (reference sequence). V shed 4 bases and J shed 2 bases, with 11 bases lying between them. The CDR3 spans 15 residues. The immunoSEQ assay was version 4, run in survey mode. Measured with immunoSEQ multiplex PCR; TCRdb has only the in-frame clones, and not every one. The table records tens of thousands of clones, 70% to 80% of them present only once. Cells were stimulated with overlapping HIV-1 Gag 15-mer peptides. CD40L/CD69 double-negative CD45RO-high memory CD4+ T cells were collected. The chain links TRBV19 to TRBJ2-2; D assignment may be TRBD1 or TRBD2 (6 bases each). This specimen consisted of CD4+ T cells sorted from PBMCs after approximately 19-hour stimulation, obtained from a patient who received antiretroviral therapy. This sequence was found in an adult man with HIV who was CMV-seropositive. This CDR3 reads CASSRRGANTGELFF. As DNA, the CDR3 is TGTGCCAGTAGTAGGAGGGGGGCCAACACCGGGGAGCTGTTTTTT.